Each of the 9 T cell receptor beta chains below was sequenced from the same sample in a study of blood T cells in healthy people across ages. With a J-beta primer mix and a sample-barcoded 5' primer, a second PCR ran about 6 to 11 cycles. TCRdb ran MiXCR on the 5' RACE reads and lists one entry per CDR3 protein. Of about 1 million distinct CDR3 sequences in the sample, 40% to 55% were seen once. Material: blood. The receptor source for this set is a woman in her fifties or sixties in good health.

The table lists this clonotype with a few counts. V usage is TRBV7-9 and J usage is TRBJ2-4, with D unresolved. The V and J ends lost 5 bases and 0 bases respectively, with 11 bases between them. CDR3 length equals 15 residues. Per the germline V gene, CDR1 is SEHNR and CDR2 is FQNEAQ (reference sequence). For the CDR3, the DNA is TGTGCCAGCAGCCCCCCTGAATTAGCCAAAAACATTCAGTACTTC. Amino acid sequence: CASSPPELAKNIQYF.

The genes are TRBV3-1 and TRBJ2-1, with D perhaps TRBD1 or TRBD2 (5 bases each). The CDR3 has 13 residues. Trimming took 10 bases from V and 8 from J, leaving 18 bases between them. The germline gives CDR1 LGHDT, CDR2 YNNKEL (reference sequence). CDR3 amino acids: CATQGPAGHEQFF. The CDR3 nucleotides are TGTGCCACGCAGGGCCCGGCGGGCCATGAGCAGTTCTTC.

In this sample, this clonotype turned up many times. The V call is TRBV29-1, the J call TRBJ2-7; 11 positions match TRBD2. Unmatched junction bases numbered 6, after V lost 7 bases and J lost 1 base. The CDR3 runs 14 residues. Germline CDR1 is SQVTM and CDR2 is ANQGSEA. The chain's CDR3 is CSALAGGPSYEQYF. The CDR3 DNA follows: TGCAGCGCATTAGCGGGAGGGCCGTCCTACGAGCAGTACTTC.

This chain joins TRBV29-1 and TRBJ2-7; 7 nucleotides line up with TRBD1. Trimming removed 3 bases from V and 2 bases from J; junction bases left unmatched: 1. Germline assignment: CDR1 SQVTM and CDR2 ANQGSEA. The CDR3 is 12 residues long. CDR3: CSVEGTAYEQYF. The CDR3 region has the DNA TGCAGCGTTGAGGGGACAGCCTACGAGCAGTACTTC.

This clonotype was seen just once. This chain joins TRBV20-1 and TRBJ1-1; 7 nucleotides agree with TRBD1. V gave up 1 base and J gave up 6 bases; unmatched junction bases: 17. CDR3 size: 17 residues. The germline V gene encodes CDR1 DFQATT and CDR2 SNEGSKA (reference sequence). In DNA form, the CDR3 reads TGCAGTGCTAGAGGGTTTACAGGGGTTGGGCGCAGAGCTGAAGCTTTCTTT. Its protein is CSARGFTGVGRRAEAFF.

V and J are TRBV27 and TRBJ2-7; D unclear. The V end lost 5 bases, the J end lost 5 bases, and 16 bases lay between the germline ends. This CDR3 spans 14 amino acids. The germline CDR1 and CDR2 sequences are MNHEY and SMNVEV (reference sequence). The CDR3 nucleotides read TGTGCCAGCAGTCCCCCGACAAAAGTCCACGAGCAGTACTTC. Residues: CASSPPTKVHEQYF.

The chain couples TRBV2 to TRBJ1-2; D may be TRBD1 (6 bases). Germline CDR1 SNHLY, CDR2 FYNNEI. CDR3 length: 12 amino acids. V lost 8 bases and J 3 bases, leaving 10 bases between the germline ends. The CDR3 region has the DNA TGTGCCAGCCAGACAGGAGACTATGGCTACACCTTC. This translates into CASQTGDYGYTF.

The chain couples TRBV4-1 to TRBJ2-1; TRBD2 agrees at 12 bases. V shed 2 bases, J shed 7 bases, and the junction held 9 bases outside the gene matches. CDR1 is MGHRA, CDR2 YSYEKL, per germline. The CDR3 length is 17 residues. For the CDR3, the DNA is TGCGCCAGCAGCCAAACCCAAGGACTAGCGGGGCGAAATGAGCAGTTCTTC. Encoded protein: CASSQTQGLAGRNEQFF.

The chain employs TRBV30 and TRBJ2-3, with D perhaps TRBD1 (6 bases). The CDR3 loop spans 12 amino acids. V was shortened by 0 bases and J by 9 bases, with 10 bases between the two germline ends. In germline, CDR1 is GTSNPN, CDR2 SVGIG (reference sequence). CDR3: CAWSVPQGTQYF. CDR3 DNA sequence: TGTGCCTGGAGTGTCCCCCAGGGGACGCAGTATTTT.